These 23 T cell receptor beta chains originate from one sample sequenced in a study of preoperative IRX-2 immunotherapy in early breast cancer. This sample's treatment: preoperative locoregional IRX-2 cytokine immunotherapy. Data came from immunoSEQ multiplex PCR; TCRdb stores just in-frame clones and leaves some out. Here the sample spans tens of thousands of clones, roughly four fifths being singletons. Sample: lymph node tissue, taken after IRX-2 immunotherapy. The receptor source for this set is a human donor with breast cancer.

The sample holds a few counts of this clone. The V gene is TRBV11-3, the J gene TRBJ1-1, with D unclear. Germline loops: CDR1 SGHNT, CDR2 YENEEA. This CDR3 spans 14 amino acids. The germline V and J ends were trimmed by 5 bases and 1 base, with 11 bases remaining between them. The CDR3 region is CASSHQTRNTEAFF. The DNA of the CDR3 is TGTGCCAGCAGCCACCAGACCAGGAACACTGAAGCTTTCTTT.

The V call is TRBV6-8, the J call TRBJ1-2, with 9 bases that match TRBD1. Germline V gene lookup returns CDR1 MNHGY and CDR2 SAAAGT. Trimming took 0 bases from V and 7 from J; bases not matched to a gene: 12. This CDR3 spans 17 amino acids. The chain's CDR3 is CASSYSYFTGGEGGYTF. CDR3 nucleotides: TGTGCCAGCAGTTACTCGTATTTCACAGGGGGCGAAGGTGGCTACACCTTC.

Only one count was recorded for this clone. The chain carries TRBV10-1 and TRBJ2-1, with 9 bases matching TRBD2. The CDR3 contains 16 residues. CDR1 and CDR2 from the germline V gene are WNHNN and SYGVQD (reference sequence). V lost 3 bases and J lost 0; bases outside the gene matches: 3. The CDR3 here is CASSESRGGSYNEQFF. The CDR3 region has the DNA TGCGCCAGCAGTGAATCGCGGGGGGGCTCCTACAATGAGCAGTTCTTC.

In its sample, this clone was seen once. The rearrangement uses TRBV6-8 and TRBJ1-5; a weak D match, TRBD1 (5 bases). Germline assignment: CDR1 MNHGY and CDR2 SAAAGT. This CDR3 has 15 residues. V dropped 8 bases and J dropped 5 bases, with 19 bases sitting between them. The CDR3 DNA reads as TGTGCCAGCCGGCTAGGGGTGGGACGGGATCAGCCCCAGCATTTT. This codes for CASRLGVGRDQPQHF.

This chain connects TRBV6-8 to TRBJ1-6; D gene ambiguous. Germline V gene sequence: CDR1 MNHGY, CDR2 SAAAGT. This CDR3 comprises 16 residues. V gave up 2 bases and J gave up 8 bases, with 16 bases separating them. CDR3 amino acids: CASSYGLEALYSPLHF. The DNA for the CDR3 is TGTGCCAGCAGTTACGGGCTAGAGGCCCTTTATTCACCCCTCCACTTT.

This clone appeared a single time. This chain links TRBV29-1 with TRBJ2-2, with TRBD1 as a possible D gene (6 bases). Trimming pared 5 bases from V and 2 bases from J, leaving 9 bases between. The CDR3 loop spans 13 amino acids. CDR1 is SQVTM and CDR2 is ANQGSEA in the germline V gene. CDR3 DNA: TGCAGCGTTCGGGGACATAACACCGGGGAGCTGTTTTTT. This sequence encodes CSVRGHNTGELFF.

About this clone itself: The junction departs from germline at one end; a sequencing error may be responsible. The gene calls are TRBV6-1 and TRBJ2-3, with D unresolved. This CDR3 spans 15 amino acids. Germline values: CDR1 MNHNS, CDR2 SASEGT. The CDR3 DNA reads as TGTGCCATCAGTGAAGGGTTGGGTAGCACAGATACGCAGTATTTT. Its translation is CAISEGLGSTDTQYF.

The chain couples TRBV23-1 to TRBJ1-2, with D possibly being TRBD1 (5 bases). TRBV23-1 is marked as an open reading frame, function uncertain. The CDR3 extends over 13 amino acids. The V gene lost 6 bases and the J gene lost 6 bases, with 14 bases spanning the gap. CDR3 sequence: CASSQVPGNGYTF. The DNA for the CDR3 is TGCGCCAGCAGCCAAGTTCCAGGGAATGGCTACACCTTC.

This chain joins TRBV7-7 and TRBJ1-1, with TRBD1 as a possible D gene (5 bases). Trimming stripped 5 bases from V and 5 bases from J, with 15 bases between. The CDR3 runs to 14 residues. The germline gives CDR1 SSHAT, CDR2 FNYEAQ (reference sequence). This chain's CDR3 is CASSQARGRTEAFF. In nucleotides, the CDR3 is TGTGCCAGCAGCCAAGCTCGGGGGAGGACTGAAGCTTTCTTT.

The rearrangement uses TRBV18 and TRBJ1-4, with D unclear. Germline CDR1 reads KGHSH; CDR2 reads LQKENI. V lost 3 bases and J lost 13, with 18 bases in between. There are 14 residues in the CDR3. The CDR3 sequence is CASSPGRPDLGLFF. CDR3 sequence (DNA): TGTGCCAGCTCACCCGGACGGCCGGACTTGGGACTGTTTTTT. The whole variable domain, remainder taken from reference TRBV18 and TRBJ1-4, is NAGVMQNPRHLVRRRGQEARLRCSPMKGHSHVYWYRQLPEEGLKFMVYLQKENIIDESGMPKERFSAEFPKEGPSILRIQQVVRGDSAAYFCASSPGRPDLGLFFGSGTQLSVL.

The chain joins TRBV19 to TRBJ2-1; either TRBD1 or TRBD2 may fit D (6 bases each). Trimming shortened V by 9 bases and J by 9 bases, and 18 bases separated the two germline ends. The CDR3 covers 13 residues. The germline CDR1 and CDR2 sequences are LNHDA and SQIVND (reference sequence). The CDR3 coding sequence is TGTGCCAGCCGCCTTGTGGGGGGCGGTGAGCAGTTCTTC. Translated, it gives CASRLVGGGEQFF.

This chain uses TRBV28 with TRBJ1-6, with D perhaps TRBD1 (6 bases). This CDR3 is built from 14 residues. With 6 bases removed from V and 7 bases from J, the gap between germline ends came to 13 bases. Per germline, CDR1 MDHEN and CDR2 SYDVKM. CDR3 nucleotide sequence: TGTGCCAGCAGACCTGGACAGCCCAATTCACCCCTCCACTTT. Translation gives CASRPGQPNSPLHF. Complete variable domain (other parts from reference TRBV28 and TRBJ1-6): DVKVTQSSRYLVKRTGEKVFLECVQDMDHENMFWYRQDPGLGLRLIYFSYDVKMKEKGDIPEGYSVSREKKERFSLILESASTNQTSMYLCASRPGQPNSPLHFGNGTRLTVT.

V gene TRBV6-8 combines with J gene TRBJ1-5, with a tentative D call TRBD1 (5 bases). The germline V and J ends were trimmed by 5 bases and 0 bases, with 14 bases remaining between them. CDR1 MNHGY and CDR2 SAAAGT come from the germline V gene. This CDR3 spans 16 amino acids. CDR3 amino acids: CASSRGAGISNQPQHF. In nucleotides, the CDR3 is TGTGCCAGCAGTAGGGGAGCAGGGATTAGCAATCAGCCCCAGCATTTT.

The chain combines TRBV30 with TRBJ1-6, with D perhaps TRBD1 (6 bases). The V gene's germline CDR1 is GTSNPN and CDR2 SVGIG (reference sequence). Deletions cut 3 bases from V and 4 bases from J, with 7 bases between. This CDR3 has 13 amino acids. The CDR3 nucleotides read TGTGCCTGGAGACAGGGTTATAATTCACCCCTCCACTTT. Amino acid sequence: CAWRQGYNSPLHF.

The chain is built from TRBV6-8 and TRBJ2-2, with D unclear. This CDR3 has 13 amino acids. In germline, CDR1 is MNHGY, CDR2 SAAAGT. The V end was cut by 8 bases, the J end by 1 base, with 8 bases between. This CDR3 reads CASRTVNTGELFF. Here the CDR3 DNA reads TGTGCCAGCCGGACGGTGAACACCGGGGAGCTGTTTTTT.

V is TRBV15 and J is TRBJ1-2, with D perhaps TRBD1 (5 bases). Germline V gene sequence: CDR1 LNHNV, CDR2 YYDKDF (reference sequence). The CDR3 has 15 residues. V lost 0 bases and J 7 bases, leaving 15 bases between the germline ends. DNA for the CDR3: TGTGCCACCAGCAGAGATACGGGGGGGTTGTCTGGCTACACCTTC. Its translation: CATSRDTGGLSGYTF.

V and J are TRBV28 and TRBJ2-3; maybe TRBD2 (5 bases). This CDR3 comprises 15 residues. Deletions cut 4 bases from V and 4 bases from J, with 15 bases between. The germline V gene encodes CDR1 MDHEN and CDR2 SYDVKM. The CDR3 DNA reads TGTGCCAGCAGTTACCAAGCCCGCGGGCCAGATACGCAGTATTTT. As protein: CASSYQARGPDTQYF.

The V and J genes are TRBV11-3 and TRBJ1-1; the D gene is possibly TRBD1 (5 bases). The CDR3 runs to 16 residues. Deletions cut 3 bases from V and 0 bases from J, with 14 bases between. Germline values: CDR1 SGHNT, CDR2 YENEEA. CDR3 in DNA: TGTGCCAGCAGCTTGGCCGCGCGCAGGGTGAACACTGAAGCTTTCTTT. Its protein is CASSLAARRVNTEAFF.

This clone was found once. V and J are TRBV11-3 and TRBJ1-4; D not resolved. Deletions cut 3 bases from V and 7 bases from J, with 12 bases between. The germline V gene encodes CDR1 SGHNT and CDR2 YENEEA. This CDR3 spans 14 amino acids. As DNA, the CDR3 is TGTGCCAGCAGCTTTTCGGCTATGGGTGAAAAACTGTTTTTT. This codes for CASSFSAMGEKLFF.

This rearrangement joins TRBV5-1 to TRBJ1-6; a possible D gene is TRBD1 (6 bases). There are 15 residues in the CDR3. Trimming left V 0 bases short and J 5 bases short, with 9 bases between. The V gene's germline CDR1 is SGHRS and CDR2 YFSETQ. CDR3 region: CASSLAGEHNSPLHF. CDR3 DNA sequence: TGCGCCAGCAGCTTGGCAGGGGAGCATAATTCACCCCTCCACTTT.

This sequence joins TRBV11-3 and TRBJ2-3, with 8 bases aligning to TRBD1. Germline-derived CDR1 and CDR2 are SGHNT and YENEEA. The trim removed 5 bases at V and 6 bases at J, leaving 13 bases unmatched. The CDR3 runs 16 residues. The CDR3 DNA reads TGTGCCAGCAGCCCCTGGACAGGGATGAAGACGGATACGCAGTATTTT. Its translation: CASSPWTGMKTDTQYF.

The chain combines TRBV6-8 with TRBJ1-5; 8 bases map to TRBD1. J gave up 0 bases and V 5 bases, and 9 bases lay outside the gene matches. CDR3 length: 17 amino acids. Germline V gives CDR1 MNHGY, CDR2 SAAAGT. The CDR3: CASSAGTGRYSNQPQHF. CDR3 DNA sequence: TGTGCCAGCAGTGCCGGGACAGGTCGGTATAGCAATCAGCCCCAGCATTTT.

V usage is TRBV6-8 and J usage is TRBJ2-3, with a tentative D call TRBD1 (6 bases). The CDR3 consists of 14 residues. Trimming cost V 2 bases and J 7 bases, with 13 bases left between them. Germline loops: CDR1 MNHGY, CDR2 SAAAGT. The DNA for the CDR3 is TGTGCCAGCAGTTACCGGCGGACAGCCAATACGCAGTATTTT. Its translation is CASSYRRTANTQYF.